The T cell receptor (beta chain) under discussion was sequenced for a study of OX40 agonist ivuxolimab in advanced cancers. V gave up 5 bases and J gave up 4 bases; unmatched junction bases: 3. Germline assignment: CDR1 MDHEN and CDR2 SYDVKM. This CDR3 has 13 residues. Sequenced by immunoSEQ multiplex PCR; TCRdb stores in-frame clones only, minus some. Of 94,000 or so clones in the sample, under 90% were seen once. Sequencing used CD4+ or CD8+ T cells sorted from blood, obtained in a trial of the OX40 agonist ivuxolimab. The sequence was obtained from an adult with an advanced solid tumor such as melanoma, head and neck, liver or kidney cancer. The chain has TRBV28 and TRBJ1-2; 8 bases map to TRBD1. CDR3 coding DNA: TGTGCCAGCAGTCCAGGGGGCACCTATGGCTACACCTTC. Translating it yields CASSPGGTYGYTF.